This passage covers 5 T cell receptor beta chains from one sample sequenced in a study of cytomegalovirus exposure and HLA in healthy donors. It was with 60 Vbeta and 13 Jbeta primers that the PCR ran. The method was immunoSEQ multiplex PCR; TCRdb's version includes in-frame clones alone and lacks a portion of them. Here the sample spans approximately 160,000 clones, 77% being singletons. What was sequenced was PBMCs. These receptors were collected from a woman in her twenties or thirties in good health and CMV-seronegative.

The V gene is TRBV9, the J gene TRBJ2-2; 8 bases are shared with TRBD2. V shed 2 bases and J 0 bases; nucleotides not matched to a gene: 6. The germline V gene encodes CDR1 SGDLS and CDR2 YYNGEE. This CDR3 is 17 amino acids long. CDR3 sequence reads: CASSVTSGVANTGELFF. Written as DNA, the CDR3 is TGTGCCAGCAGCGTTACTAGCGGAGTCGCGAACACCGGGGAGCTGTTTTTT. The full variable domain, with the rest looked up from reference TRBV9 and TRBJ2-2, is DSGVTQTPKHLITATGQRVTLRCSPRSGDLSVYWYQQSLDQGLQFLIQYYNGEERAKGNILERFSAQQFPDLHSELNLSSLELGDSALYFCASSVTSGVANTGELFFGEGSRLTVL.

The chain employs TRBV6-1 and TRBJ2-5; D ambiguous. CDR1 is MNHNS, CDR2 SASEGT, per germline. The CDR3 loop spans 14 amino acids. V shed 3 bases and J shed 4 bases, with 12 bases lying between them. The CDR3 sequence: CASSEWVTIETQYF. CDR3 DNA: TGTGCCAGCAGTGAGTGGGTGACAATAGAGACCCAGTACTTC.

The V and J genes are TRBV5-1 and TRBJ1-6; TRBD1 is a possible D gene (5 bases). The length of the CDR3 is 15 residues. V was clipped by 4 bases and J by 5 bases, with 13 bases between them. Germline CDR1 SGHRS, CDR2 YFSETQ. CDR3: CASSPGGVDNSPLHF. DNA for the CDR3: TGCGCCAGCAGCCCGGGGGGGGTAGATAATTCACCCCTCCACTTT.

The chain joins TRBV5-6 to TRBJ2-7; 14 nucleotides line up with TRBD2. With 3 bases clipped from V and 3 bases from J, the junction kept 2 bases outside the gene matches. Germline-derived CDR1 and CDR2 are SGHDT and YYEEEE. The CDR3 sequence is 15 residues long. In DNA form, the CDR3 reads TGTGCCAGCAGCTGGGGGACTAGCGGGAGCTACGAGCAGTACTTC. Translated, it gives CASSWGTSGSYEQYF. Full variable domain (remainder filled in from reference TRBV5-6 and TRBJ2-7): DAGVTQSPTHLIKTRGQQVTLRCSPKSGHDTVSWYQQALGQGPQFIFQYYEEEERQRGNFPDRFSGHQFPNYSSELNVNALLLGDSALYLCASSWGTSGSYEQYFGPGTRLTVT.

This clone was seen more than once but under ten times. Different DNA sequences within this sample yield the same CDR3. The CDR3 DNA reads TGTGCCAGCAGCGTAGCGGGGGGCTCCTACAATGAGCAGTTCTTC. This translates into CASSVAGGSYNEQFF. This chain links TRBV9 with TRBJ2-1, with 7 nucleotides matching TRBD2. The CDR3 loop spans 15 amino acids. Germline CDR1 reads SGDLS; CDR2 reads YYNGEE. V lost 0 bases to trimming and J lost 0 bases; unmatched junction nucleotides: 0.